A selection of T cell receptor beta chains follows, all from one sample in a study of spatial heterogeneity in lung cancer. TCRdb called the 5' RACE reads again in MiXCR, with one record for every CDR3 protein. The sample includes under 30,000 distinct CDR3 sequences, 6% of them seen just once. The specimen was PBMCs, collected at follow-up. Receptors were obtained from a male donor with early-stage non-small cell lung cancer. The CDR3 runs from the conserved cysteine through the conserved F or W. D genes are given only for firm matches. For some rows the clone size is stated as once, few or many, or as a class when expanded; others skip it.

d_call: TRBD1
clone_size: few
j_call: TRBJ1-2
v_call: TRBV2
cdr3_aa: CASSEALGQGHGYTF
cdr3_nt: TGTGCCAGCAGTGAAGCGCTAGGACAGGGGCATGGCTACACCTTC

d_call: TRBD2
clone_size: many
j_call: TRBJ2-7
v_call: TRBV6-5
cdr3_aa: CASRTGGRYEQYF
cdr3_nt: TGTGCCAGCAGGACGGGGGGGCGGTACGAGCAGTACTTC

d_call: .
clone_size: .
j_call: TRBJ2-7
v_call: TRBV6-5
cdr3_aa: CASSYRRGRDYEQYF
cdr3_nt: TGTGCCAGCAGTTACAGGCGGGGGCGCGACTACGAGCAGTACTTC

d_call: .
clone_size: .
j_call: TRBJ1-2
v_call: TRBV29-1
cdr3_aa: CSVALVRLNYGYTF
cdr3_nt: TGCAGCGTTGCCCTTGTCAGGTTAAACTATGGCTACACCTTC

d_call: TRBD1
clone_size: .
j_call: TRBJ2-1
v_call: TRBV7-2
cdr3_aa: CASSTRQGSYNEQFF
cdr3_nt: TGTGCCAGCAGCACCCGACAGGGCTCCTACAATGAGCAGTTCTTC

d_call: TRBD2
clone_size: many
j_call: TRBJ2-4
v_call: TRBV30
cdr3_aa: CAWSVIPPAGGPQQAKNIQYF
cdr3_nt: TGTGCCTGGAGTGTTATCCCCCCAGCGGGAGGGCCTCAGCAGGCCAAAAACATTCAGTACTTC

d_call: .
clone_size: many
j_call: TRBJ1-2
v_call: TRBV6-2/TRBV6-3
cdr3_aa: CASSLRTVLGYTF
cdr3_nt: TGTGCCAGCAGTCTCCGGACAGTTCTTGGCTACACCTTC

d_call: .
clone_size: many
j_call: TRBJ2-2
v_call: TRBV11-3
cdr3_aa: CASSSRGNTGELFF
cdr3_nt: TGTGCCAGCAGCAGCAGGGGAAACACCGGGGAGCTGTTTTTT

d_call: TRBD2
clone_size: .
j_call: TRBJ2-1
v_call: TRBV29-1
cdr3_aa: CSVIPAGYYNEQFF
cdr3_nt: TGCAGCGTTATACCAGCGGGGTACTACAATGAGCAGTTCTTC

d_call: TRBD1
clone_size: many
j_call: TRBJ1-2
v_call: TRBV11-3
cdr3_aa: CASSLGQGDGYTF
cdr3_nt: TGTGCCAGCAGCTTAGGACAGGGAGATGGCTACACCTTC

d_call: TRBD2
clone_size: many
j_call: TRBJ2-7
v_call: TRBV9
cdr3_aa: CASSVDGLATYEQYF
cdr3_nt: TGTGCCAGCAGCGTAGATGGACTAGCGACCTACGAGCAGTACTTC

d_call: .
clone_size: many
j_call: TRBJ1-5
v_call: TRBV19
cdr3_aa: CASSMMTGSGPQHF
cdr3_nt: TGTGCCAGTAGTATGATGACAGGTTCAGGGCCCCAGCATTTT

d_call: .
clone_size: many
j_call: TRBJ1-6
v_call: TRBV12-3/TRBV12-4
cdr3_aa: CASSLGTASSYNSPLHF
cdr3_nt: TGTGCCAGCAGTTTAGGAACCGCGAGCTCCTATAATTCACCCCTCCACTTT